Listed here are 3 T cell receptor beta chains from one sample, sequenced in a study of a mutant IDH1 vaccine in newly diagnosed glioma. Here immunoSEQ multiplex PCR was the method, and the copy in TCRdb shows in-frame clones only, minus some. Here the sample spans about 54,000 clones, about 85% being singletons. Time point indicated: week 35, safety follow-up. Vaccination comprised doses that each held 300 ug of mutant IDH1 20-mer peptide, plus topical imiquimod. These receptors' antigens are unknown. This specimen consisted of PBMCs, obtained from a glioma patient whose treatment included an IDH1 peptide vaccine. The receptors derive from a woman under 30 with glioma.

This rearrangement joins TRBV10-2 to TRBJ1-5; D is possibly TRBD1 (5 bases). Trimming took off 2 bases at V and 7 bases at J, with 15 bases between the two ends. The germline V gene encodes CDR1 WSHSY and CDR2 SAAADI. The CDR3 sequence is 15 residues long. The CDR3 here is CASSEIAGTGQPQHF. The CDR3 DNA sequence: TGCGCCAGCAGTGAGATCGCCGGGACGGGGCAGCCCCAGCATTTT.

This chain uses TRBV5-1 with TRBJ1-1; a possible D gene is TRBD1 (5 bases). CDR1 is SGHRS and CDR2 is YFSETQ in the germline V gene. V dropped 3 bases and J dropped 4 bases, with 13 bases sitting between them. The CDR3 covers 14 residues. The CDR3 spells CASSSQGGTTEAFF. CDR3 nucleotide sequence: TGCGCCAGCAGCTCTCAGGGAGGAACCACTGAAGCTTTCTTT.

The CDR3 bases are TGTGCCAGCAGCTTCAGTCCAGGCTCTGGCGGGAGGGTTCCTGGGGCCAACGTCCTGACTTTC. It yields the protein CASSFSPGSGGRVPGANVLTF. The genes are TRBV7-8 and TRBJ2-6; 9 positions match TRBD2. From germline, CDR1 is SGHVS and CDR2 FQNEAQ. This CDR3 contains 21 residues. V was clipped by 3 bases and J by 2 bases; unmatched bases: 17.